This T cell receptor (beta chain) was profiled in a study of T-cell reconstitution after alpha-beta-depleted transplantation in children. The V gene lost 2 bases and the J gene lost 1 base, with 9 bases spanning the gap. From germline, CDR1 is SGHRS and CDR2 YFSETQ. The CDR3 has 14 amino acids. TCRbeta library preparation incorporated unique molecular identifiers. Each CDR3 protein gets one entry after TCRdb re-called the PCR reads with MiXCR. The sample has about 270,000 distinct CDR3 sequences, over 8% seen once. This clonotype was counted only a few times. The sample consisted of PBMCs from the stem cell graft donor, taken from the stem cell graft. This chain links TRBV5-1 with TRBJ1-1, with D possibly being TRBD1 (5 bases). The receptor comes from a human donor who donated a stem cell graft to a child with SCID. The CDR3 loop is CASSFSGGNTEAFF. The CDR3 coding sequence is TGCGCCAGCAGCTTTTCCGGGGGGAACACTGAAGCTTTCTTT.